The T cell receptor (beta chain) described here comes from a study of T cell repertoires in cytomegalovirus infection. CDR1 is SGHNT and CDR2 is YYREEE in the germline V gene (reference sequence). The CDR3 runs 13 residues. V lost 7 bases and J 0 bases, leaving 9 bases between the germline ends. TCRdb recomputed calls from the reads with MiXCR, one row per CDR3 protein. The sample has 150,000 to 160,000 distinct CDR3 sequences; 20% to 25% are singletons. This sequence originates from a human donor in good health (CMV status not recorded). Some clones in this sample may be carry-over from other donors' samples. This chain joins TRBV5-4 and TRBJ2-3, with D perhaps matching TRBD1 or TRBD2 (5 bases each). Sequencing was performed on PBMCs. CDR3 loop: CASLGPSTDTQYF. CDR3 nucleotides: TGTGCCAGCTTGGGACCGAGCACAGATACGCAGTATTTT. The entire variable domain, with the rest obtained from reference TRBV5-4 and TRBJ2-3, is as follows: ETGVTQSPTHLIKTRGQQVTLRCSSQSGHNTVSWYQQALGQGPQFIFQYYREEENGRGNFPPRFSGLQFPNYSSELNVNALELDDSALYLCASLGPSTDTQYFGPGTRLTVL.